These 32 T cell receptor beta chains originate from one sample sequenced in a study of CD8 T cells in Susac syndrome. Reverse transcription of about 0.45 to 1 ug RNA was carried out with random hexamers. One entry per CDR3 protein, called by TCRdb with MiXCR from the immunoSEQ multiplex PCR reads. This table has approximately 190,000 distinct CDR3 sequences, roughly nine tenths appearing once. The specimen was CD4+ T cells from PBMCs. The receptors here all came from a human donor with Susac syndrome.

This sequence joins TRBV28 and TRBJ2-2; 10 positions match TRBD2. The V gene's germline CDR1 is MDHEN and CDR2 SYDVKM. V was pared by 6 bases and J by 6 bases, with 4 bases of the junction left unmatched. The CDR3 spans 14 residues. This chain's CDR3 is CASRTSGTAGELFF. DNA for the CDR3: TGTGCCAGCAGAACTAGCGGGACGGCCGGGGAGCTGTTTTTT.

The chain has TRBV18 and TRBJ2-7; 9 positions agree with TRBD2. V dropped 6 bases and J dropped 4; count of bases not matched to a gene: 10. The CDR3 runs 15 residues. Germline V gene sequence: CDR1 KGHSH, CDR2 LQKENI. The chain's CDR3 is CASSLLAGAVYEQYF. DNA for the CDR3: TGTGCCAGCTCGCTATTAGCGGGAGCCGTTTACGAGCAGTACTTC.

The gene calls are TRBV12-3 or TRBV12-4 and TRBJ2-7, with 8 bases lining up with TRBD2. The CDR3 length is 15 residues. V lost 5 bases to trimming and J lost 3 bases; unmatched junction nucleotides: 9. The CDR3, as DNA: TGTGCCAGCAGTACTTTTGGAAGCGGGAGCTACGAGCAGTACTTC. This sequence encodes CASSTFGSGSYEQYF.

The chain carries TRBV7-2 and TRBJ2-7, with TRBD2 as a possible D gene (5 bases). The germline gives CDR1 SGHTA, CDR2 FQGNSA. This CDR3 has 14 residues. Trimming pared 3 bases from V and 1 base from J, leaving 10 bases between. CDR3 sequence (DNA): TGTGCCAGCAGCTTGGCCGGGAAATCCTACGAGCAGTACTTC. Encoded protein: CASSLAGKSYEQYF. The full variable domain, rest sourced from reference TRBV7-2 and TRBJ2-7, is GAGVSQSPSNKVTEKGKDVELRCDPISGHTALYWYRQSLGQGLEFLIYFQGNSAPDKSGLPSDRFSAERTGGSVSTLTIQRTQQEDSAVYLCASSLAGKSYEQYFGPGTRLTVT.

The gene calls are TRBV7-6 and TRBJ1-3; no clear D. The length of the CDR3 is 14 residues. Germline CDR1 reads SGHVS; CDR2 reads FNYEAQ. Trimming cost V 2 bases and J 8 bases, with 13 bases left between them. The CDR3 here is CASSLMGSGDTIYF. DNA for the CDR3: TGTGCCAGCAGCTTAATGGGGAGCGGGGACACCATATATTTT.

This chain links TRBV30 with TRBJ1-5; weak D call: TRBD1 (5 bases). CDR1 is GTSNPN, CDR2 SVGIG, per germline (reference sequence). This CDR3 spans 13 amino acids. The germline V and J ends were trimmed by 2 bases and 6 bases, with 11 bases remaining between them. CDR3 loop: CAWSTGEGQPQHF. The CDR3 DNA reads TGTGCCTGGAGTACGGGGGAGGGTCAGCCCCAGCATTTT.

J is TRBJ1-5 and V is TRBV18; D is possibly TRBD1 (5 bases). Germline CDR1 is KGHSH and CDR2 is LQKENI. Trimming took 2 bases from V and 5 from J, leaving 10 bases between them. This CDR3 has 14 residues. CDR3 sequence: CASSPFGRDQPQHF. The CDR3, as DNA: TGTGCCAGCTCACCATTTGGCAGGGATCAGCCCCAGCATTTT. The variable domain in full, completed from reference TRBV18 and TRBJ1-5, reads NAGVMQNPRHLVRRRGQEARLRCSPMKGHSHVYWYRQLPEEGLKFMVYLQKENIIDESGMPKERFSAEFPKEGPSILRIQQVVRGDSAAYFCASSPFGRDQPQHFGDGTRLSIL.

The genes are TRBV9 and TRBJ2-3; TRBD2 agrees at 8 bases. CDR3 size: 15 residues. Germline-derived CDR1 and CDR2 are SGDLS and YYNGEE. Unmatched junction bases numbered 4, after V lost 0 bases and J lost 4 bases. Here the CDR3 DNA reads TGTGCCAGCAGCGTAGCCACTAGCGGTGCAGATACGCAGTATTTT. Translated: CASSVATSGADTQYF. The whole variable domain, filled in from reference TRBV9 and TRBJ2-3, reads DSGVTQTPKHLITATGQRVTLRCSPRSGDLSVYWYQQSLDQGLQFLIQYYNGEERAKGNILERFSAQQFPDLHSELNLSSLELGDSALYFCASSVATSGADTQYFGPGTRLTVL.

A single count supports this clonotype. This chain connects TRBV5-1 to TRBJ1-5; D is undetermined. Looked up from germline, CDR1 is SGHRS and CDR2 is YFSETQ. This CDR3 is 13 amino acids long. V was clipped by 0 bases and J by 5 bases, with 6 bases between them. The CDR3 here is CASSLAVHQPQHF. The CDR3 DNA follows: TGCGCCAGCAGCTTGGCGGTCCATCAGCCCCAGCATTTT.

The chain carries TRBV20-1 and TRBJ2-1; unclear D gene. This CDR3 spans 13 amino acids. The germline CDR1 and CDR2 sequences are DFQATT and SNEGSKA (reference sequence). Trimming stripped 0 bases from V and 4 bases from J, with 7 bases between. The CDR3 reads CSARDYRYNEQFF. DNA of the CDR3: TGCAGTGCTAGAGATTACAGATACAATGAGCAGTTCTTC.

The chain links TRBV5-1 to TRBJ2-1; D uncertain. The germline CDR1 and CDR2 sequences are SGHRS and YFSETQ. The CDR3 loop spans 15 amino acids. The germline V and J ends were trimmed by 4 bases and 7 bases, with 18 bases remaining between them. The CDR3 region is CASSSRVGIGNEQFF. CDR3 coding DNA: TGCGCCAGCAGCAGCCGGGTGGGCATCGGGAATGAGCAGTTCTTC.

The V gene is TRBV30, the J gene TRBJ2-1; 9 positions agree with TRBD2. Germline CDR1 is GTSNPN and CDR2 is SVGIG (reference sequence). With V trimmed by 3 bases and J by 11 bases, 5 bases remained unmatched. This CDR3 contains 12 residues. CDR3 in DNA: TGTGCCTGGAGGTCTAGCGGGGAAAAGCAGTTCTTC. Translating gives CAWRSSGEKQFF.

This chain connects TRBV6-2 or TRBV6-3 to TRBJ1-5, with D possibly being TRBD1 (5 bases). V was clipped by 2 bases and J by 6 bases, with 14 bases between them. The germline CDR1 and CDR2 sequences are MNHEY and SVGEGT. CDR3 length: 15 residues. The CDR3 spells CASSYEGTGSQPQHF. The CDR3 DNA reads TGTGCCAGCAGTTACGAGGGGACCGGGAGTCAGCCCCAGCATTTT.

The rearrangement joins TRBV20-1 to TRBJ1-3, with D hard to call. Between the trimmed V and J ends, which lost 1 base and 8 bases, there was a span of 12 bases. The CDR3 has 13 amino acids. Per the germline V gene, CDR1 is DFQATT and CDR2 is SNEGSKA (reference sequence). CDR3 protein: CSARAWGQDTIYF. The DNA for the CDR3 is TGCAGTGCTAGAGCGTGGGGTCAAGACACCATATATTTT.

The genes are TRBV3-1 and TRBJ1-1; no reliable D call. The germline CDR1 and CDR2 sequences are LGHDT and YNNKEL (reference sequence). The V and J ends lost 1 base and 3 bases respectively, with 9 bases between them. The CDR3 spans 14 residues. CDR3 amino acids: CASSQVPGYTEAFF. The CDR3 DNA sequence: TGTGCCAGCAGCCAAGTTCCGGGGTACACTGAAGCTTTCTTT.

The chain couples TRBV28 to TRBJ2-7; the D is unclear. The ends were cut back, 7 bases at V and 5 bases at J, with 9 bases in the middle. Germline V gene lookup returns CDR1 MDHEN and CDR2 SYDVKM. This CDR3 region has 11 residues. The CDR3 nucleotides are TGTGCCAGCACGGGCCTAGACGAGCAGTACTTC. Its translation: CASTGLDEQYF.

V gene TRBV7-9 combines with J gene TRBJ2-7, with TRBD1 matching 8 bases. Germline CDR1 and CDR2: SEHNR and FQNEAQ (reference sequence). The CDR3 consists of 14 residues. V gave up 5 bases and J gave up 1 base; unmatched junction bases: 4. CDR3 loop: CASSEGTGSYEQYF. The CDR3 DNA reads TGTGCCAGCAGCGAAGGGACAGGATCCTACGAGCAGTACTTC.

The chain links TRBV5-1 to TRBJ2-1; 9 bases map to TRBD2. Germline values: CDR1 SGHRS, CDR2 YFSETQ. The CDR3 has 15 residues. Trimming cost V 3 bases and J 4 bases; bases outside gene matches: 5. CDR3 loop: CASSSIAGAYNEQFF. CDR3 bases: TGCGCCAGCAGCTCGATAGCGGGAGCGTACAATGAGCAGTTCTTC.

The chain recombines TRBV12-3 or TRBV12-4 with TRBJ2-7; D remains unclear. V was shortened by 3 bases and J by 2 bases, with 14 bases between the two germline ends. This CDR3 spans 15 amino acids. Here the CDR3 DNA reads TGTGCCAGCAGTTTCAATCGGGCGGTCGCCTACGAGCAGTACTTC. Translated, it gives CASSFNRAVAYEQYF.

CDR3 nucleotides: TGTGCCAGCAGCTCCTCCTACGTCCTGACTTTC. Protein sequence: CASSSSYVLTF. The chain recombines TRBV6-2 or TRBV6-3 with TRBJ2-6; D is ambiguous. Trimming took 6 bases from V and 11 from J, leaving 8 bases between them. Germline values: CDR1 MNHEY, CDR2 SVGEGT. The CDR3 contains 11 residues.

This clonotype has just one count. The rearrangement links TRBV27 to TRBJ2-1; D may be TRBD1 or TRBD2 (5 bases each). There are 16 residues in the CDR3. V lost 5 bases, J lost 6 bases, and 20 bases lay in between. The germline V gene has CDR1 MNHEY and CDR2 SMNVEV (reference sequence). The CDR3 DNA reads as TGTGCCAGCAGTCCCTGGGGGATCGGGCTGGGCAATGAGCAGTTCTTC. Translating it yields CASSPWGIGLGNEQFF.

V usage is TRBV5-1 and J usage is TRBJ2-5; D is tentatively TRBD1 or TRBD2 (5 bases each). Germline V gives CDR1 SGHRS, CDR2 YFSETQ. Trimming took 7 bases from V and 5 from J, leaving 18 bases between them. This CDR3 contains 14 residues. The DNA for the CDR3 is TGCGCCAGCTACCCCGGGACCGTCTTCGAGACCCAGTACTTC. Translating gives CASYPGTVFETQYF. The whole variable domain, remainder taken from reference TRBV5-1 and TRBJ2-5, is KAGVTQTPRYLIKTRGQQVTLSCSPISGHRSVSWYQQTPGQGLQFLFEYFSETQRNKGNFPGRFSGRQFSNSRSEMNVSTLELGDSALYLCASYPGTVFETQYFGPGTRLLVL.

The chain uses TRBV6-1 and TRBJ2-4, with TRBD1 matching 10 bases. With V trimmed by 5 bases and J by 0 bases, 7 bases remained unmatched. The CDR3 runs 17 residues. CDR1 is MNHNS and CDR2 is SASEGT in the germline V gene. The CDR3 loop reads CASSPGTGELAKNIQYF. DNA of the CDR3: TGTGCCAGCAGTCCAGGGACAGGGGAACTAGCCAAAAACATTCAGTACTTC.

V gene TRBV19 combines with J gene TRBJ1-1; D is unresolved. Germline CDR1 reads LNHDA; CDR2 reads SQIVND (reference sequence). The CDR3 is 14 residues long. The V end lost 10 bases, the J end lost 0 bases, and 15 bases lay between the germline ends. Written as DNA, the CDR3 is TGTGCCACCAACCCCGGTCTCATGAACACTGAAGCTTTCTTT. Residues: CATNPGLMNTEAFF.

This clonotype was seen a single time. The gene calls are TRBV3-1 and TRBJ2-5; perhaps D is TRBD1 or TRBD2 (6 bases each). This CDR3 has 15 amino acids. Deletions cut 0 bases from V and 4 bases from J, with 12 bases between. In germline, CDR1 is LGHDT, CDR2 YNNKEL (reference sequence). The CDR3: CASSQDARGLETQYF. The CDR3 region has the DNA TGTGCCAGCAGCCAAGACGCCAGGGGACTAGAGACCCAGTACTTC.

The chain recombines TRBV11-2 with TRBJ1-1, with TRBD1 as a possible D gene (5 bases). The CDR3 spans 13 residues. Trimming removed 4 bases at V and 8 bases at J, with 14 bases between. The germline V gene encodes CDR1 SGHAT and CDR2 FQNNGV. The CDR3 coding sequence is TGTGCCAGCAGCTCGAGCTGGACACCAGAAGCTTTCTTT. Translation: CASSSSWTPEAFF.

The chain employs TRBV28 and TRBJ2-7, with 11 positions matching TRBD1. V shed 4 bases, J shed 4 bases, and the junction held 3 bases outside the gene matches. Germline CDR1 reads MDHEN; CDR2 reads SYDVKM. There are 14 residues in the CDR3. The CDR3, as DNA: TGTGCCAGCAGTTCTGGACAGGGGGCTTACGAGCAGTACTTC. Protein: CASSSGQGAYEQYF.

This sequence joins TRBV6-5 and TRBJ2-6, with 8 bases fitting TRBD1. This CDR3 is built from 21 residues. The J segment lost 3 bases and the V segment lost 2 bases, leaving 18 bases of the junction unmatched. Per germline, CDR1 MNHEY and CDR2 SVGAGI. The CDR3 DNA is TGTGCCAGCAGTTACGAATTGGCCGGGGACAGGACGGGACTTGGGGCCAACGTCCTGACTTTC. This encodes CASSYELAGDRTGLGANVLTF.

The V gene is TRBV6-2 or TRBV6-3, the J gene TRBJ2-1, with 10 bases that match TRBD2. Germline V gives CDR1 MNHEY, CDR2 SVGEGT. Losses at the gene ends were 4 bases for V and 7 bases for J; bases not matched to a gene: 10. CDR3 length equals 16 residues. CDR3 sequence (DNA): TGTGCCAGCAGTTTAGTGAGCGGGGGGGCCAGGAATGAGCAGTTCTTC. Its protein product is CASSLVSGGARNEQFF.

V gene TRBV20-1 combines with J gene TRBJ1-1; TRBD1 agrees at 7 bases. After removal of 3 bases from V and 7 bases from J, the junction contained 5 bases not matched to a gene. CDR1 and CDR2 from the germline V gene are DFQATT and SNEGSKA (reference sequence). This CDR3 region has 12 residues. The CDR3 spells CSARTGSFEAFF. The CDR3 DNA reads TGCAGTGCTAGGACAGGGAGTTTTGAAGCTTTCTTT.

This chain's CDR3 is CASSFNIRTDTQYF. The CDR3 DNA follows: TGCGCCAGCAGCTTCAACATCCGCACAGATACGCAGTATTTT. The V gene is TRBV5-1, the J gene TRBJ2-3; D is unresolved. The germline gives CDR1 SGHRS, CDR2 YFSETQ. The CDR3 extends over 14 amino acids. The V end lost 2 bases, the J end lost 1 base, and 8 bases lay between the germline ends.

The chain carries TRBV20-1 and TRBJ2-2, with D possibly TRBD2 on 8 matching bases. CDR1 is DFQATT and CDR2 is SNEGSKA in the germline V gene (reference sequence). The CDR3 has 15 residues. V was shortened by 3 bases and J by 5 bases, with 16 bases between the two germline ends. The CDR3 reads CSARIAGQLTGELFF. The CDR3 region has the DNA TGCAGTGCTAGGATAGCGGGACAGTTAACCGGGGAGCTGTTTTTT.